This entry concerns a single T cell receptor beta chain. Its antigen is still unknown. The data are from a study of blood T cells in healthy people across ages. Investigators took around 10 milliliters of peripheral blood from every donor. Each sample used at least 6.5 million PBMCs. Findings and limits, study-wide: Both naive CD4+ cell counts and diversity were greater in long-lived donors than in aged donors.

Using a J-beta primer mix together with a sample-barcoded 5' primer, a second PCR was run for about 6 to 11 cycles. Tags on each cDNA molecule came from a template-switch adaptor with 12 random nucleotides. TCRdb re-derived calls from the 5' RACE reads in MiXCR, one entry per CDR3 protein. The repertoire holds 1.6 million or so distinct CDR3 sequences, with about 32% as singletons. The sample comprised blood. The clonotype comes from a woman aged 30 to 39 in good health.

DNA for the CDR3: TGTGCCTGGAACCCACTAGCGGGGGATCCCTACGAGCAGTACTTC. Protein: CAWNPLAGDPYEQYF. The chain combines TRBV30 with TRBJ2-7, with 11 bases lining up with TRBD2. Germline loops: CDR1 GTSNPN, CDR2 SVGIG (reference sequence). The CDR3 consists of 15 residues. The junction had 7 bases not matched to a gene; V was cut back by 4 bases and J by 2 bases.